These 30 T cell receptor beta chains share one sample of origin, sequenced in a study of control samples from healthy donors and cancer patients. Here immunoSEQ multiplex PCR was the method, and the copy in TCRdb shows in-frame clones only, minus some. In the table there are some 120,000 clones, roughly 87% of which are singletons. Sample: blood. Every receptor here comes from a man aged 35-49 years in good health.

In nucleotides, the CDR3 is TGTGCCAGCAGCCAAGATTGGTCTCAGGGGGTCTATGGCTACACCTTC. The encoded protein is CASSQDWSQGVYGYTF. The chain employs TRBV3-1 (or the pseudogene TRBV3-2) and TRBJ1-2, with 7 bases identical to TRBD1. The CDR3 consists of 16 residues. The germline V gene encodes CDR1 LGHDT and CDR2 YNNKEL (reference sequence). After removal of 0 bases from V and 4 bases from J, the junction contained 8 bases not matched to a gene.

This clone has a single count. The chain is built from TRBV6-5 and TRBJ2-1, with D possibly TRBD1 on 6 matching bases. CDR1 is MNHEY, CDR2 SVGAGI, per germline. V dropped 8 bases and J dropped 3 bases, with 11 bases sitting between them. The CDR3 is 13 amino acids. CDR3 protein: CASGRQVYNEQFF. For the CDR3, the DNA is TGTGCCAGCGGTAGACAGGTCTACAATGAGCAGTTCTTC.

The chain couples TRBV9 to TRBJ1-1; unclear D gene. The germline CDR1 and CDR2 sequences are SGDLS and YYNGEE. The CDR3 loop spans 13 amino acids. V was pared by 4 bases and J by 5 bases, with 12 bases between. CDR3: CASSPGRRTEAFF. In DNA form, the CDR3 reads TGTGCCAGCAGCCCGGGCCGGAGGACTGAAGCTTTCTTT.

This clone was picked up one time. This chain links TRBV4-1 with TRBJ2-4; TRBD1 aligns across 10 bases. CDR3 length: 18 residues. After removal of 4 bases from V and 4 bases from J, the junction contained 13 bases not matched to a gene. CDR1 and CDR2 (germline): MGHRA, YSYEKL. The CDR3 region is CASSRNPFGTGEKNIQYF. The CDR3 DNA reads TGCGCCAGCAGCCGAAACCCCTTCGGGACAGGGGAAAAAAACATTCAGTACTTC.

The chain joins TRBV19 to TRBJ1-4, with D possibly TRBD1 on 5 matching bases. The V and J ends lost 4 bases and 7 bases respectively, with 19 bases between them. The germline gives CDR1 LNHDA, CDR2 SQIVND (reference sequence). The CDR3 sequence is 16 residues long. The DNA of the CDR3 is TGTGCCAGTAGTACGACCCGGGACCCTGGAGGTGAAAAACTGTTTTTT. It translates to CASSTTRDPGGEKLFF.

This chain connects TRBV27 to TRBJ1-1; D uncertain. This CDR3 contains 13 residues. V was pared by 3 bases and J by 5 bases, with 10 bases between. The germline gives CDR1 MNHEY, CDR2 SMNVEV (reference sequence). The CDR3 DNA follows: TGTGCCAGCAGTTTGAGGTCCGCGACTGAAGCTTTCTTT. Translated: CASSLRSATEAFF.

The chain combines TRBV25-1 with TRBJ2-7; no reliable D call. Germline CDR1 and CDR2: MGHDK and SYGVNS. V was shortened by 5 bases and J by 1 base, with 12 bases between the two germline ends. This CDR3 region has 14 residues. CDR3 DNA sequence: TGTGCCAGCAGTCCACTGATGGATTCCTACGAGCAGTACTTC. Translation: CASSPLMDSYEQYF.

The genes are TRBV5-4 and TRBJ1-6; TRBD1 might be the D (6 bases). This CDR3 spans 14 amino acids. Germline assignment: CDR1 SGHNT and CDR2 YYREEE (reference sequence). V was cut by 10 bases and J by 7 bases, with 18 bases left in between. This chain's CDR3 is CAGGNRERNSPLHF. The CDR3 DNA reads TGTGCCGGCGGGAACAGGGAGAGGAATTCACCCCTCCACTTT.

This chain joins TRBV24-1 and TRBJ1-3, with D maybe TRBD1 (5 bases). This CDR3 region has 16 residues. CDR1 and CDR2 from the germline V gene are KGHDR and SFDVKD. The V end was cut by 4 bases, the J end by 1 base, with 13 bases between. The CDR3 protein is CATSDPTGRSGNTIYF. DNA of the CDR3: TGTGCCACCAGTGACCCCACAGGAAGGTCTGGAAACACCATATATTTT.

The chain employs TRBV24-1 and TRBJ2-6; a possible D gene is TRBD2 (5 bases). The V end was cut by 6 bases, the J end by 1 base, with 12 bases between. The CDR3 contains 16 residues. CDR1 is KGHDR, CDR2 SFDVKD, per germline. The CDR3 DNA is TGTGCCACCAGTCCCCGGGGTTGGTCTGGGGCCAACGTCCTGACTTTC. Translation gives CATSPRGWSGANVLTF.

V and J are TRBV7-2 and TRBJ2-3; tentative D call: TRBD2 (5 bases). The CDR3 covers 15 residues. Germline V gene lookup returns CDR1 SGHTA and CDR2 FQGNSA. The V end was cut by 5 bases, the J end by 0 bases, with 12 bases between. Here the CDR3 reads CASSPERVSTDTQYF. The CDR3 DNA reads as TGTGCCAGCAGCCCGGAGAGGGTTAGCACAGATACGCAGTATTTT.

The chain employs TRBV7-9 and TRBJ1-3, with 9 bases identical to TRBD1. The CDR3 is 14 residues long. Germline V CDR1 and CDR2: SEHNR, FQNEAQ (reference sequence). J lost 8 bases, V lost 5 bases, and 7 bases had no gene match. CDR3 in amino acids: CASSKDRGTDTIYF. CDR3 in DNA: TGTGCCAGCAGCAAGGACAGGGGTACGGACACCATATATTTT.

The chain combines TRBV9 with TRBJ2-6; D remains unclear. CDR3 size: 15 residues. V lost 0 bases to trimming and J lost 4 bases, with 8 bases between them. In germline, CDR1 is SGDLS, CDR2 YYNGEE. CDR3 DNA sequence: TGTGCCAGCAGCGTAGGGCAGCCCGGGGCCAACGTCCTGACTTTC. It yields the protein CASSVGQPGANVLTF.

The chain couples TRBV5-1 to TRBJ2-5; D is unresolved. Germline CDR1 reads SGHRS; CDR2 reads YFSETQ. V was clipped by 4 bases and J by 2 bases, with 9 bases between them. This CDR3 region has 13 residues. The CDR3 nucleotides read TGCGCCAGCAGCACGGCGATACAAGAGACCCAGTACTTC. Amino acid sequence: CASSTAIQETQYF.

This chain links TRBV2 with TRBJ2-5; D possibly corresponds to TRBD2 (6 bases). The CDR3 sequence is 14 residues long. From germline, CDR1 is SNHLY and CDR2 FYNNEI. Trimming took off 0 bases at V and 2 bases at J, with 7 bases between the two ends. CDR3 amino acids: CASSEAAGQETQYF. The CDR3 DNA follows: TGTGCCAGCAGTGAAGCGGCGGGGCAAGAGACCCAGTACTTC.

The chain carries TRBV9 and TRBJ2-2; D is uncertain. V dropped 3 bases and J dropped 2 bases, with 11 bases sitting between them. Germline loops: CDR1 SGDLS, CDR2 YYNGEE. This CDR3 region has 15 residues. The CDR3 loop is CASSALRPNTGELFF. CDR3 DNA sequence: TGTGCCAGCAGCGCACTACGACCCAACACCGGGGAGCTGTTTTTT.

This chain links TRBV9 with TRBJ2-3; tentatively, D is TRBD2 (5 bases). Germline lookup yields CDR1 SGDLS and CDR2 YYNGEE. V was cut by 2 bases and J by 5 bases, with 9 bases left in between. The CDR3 sequence is 13 residues long. In nucleotides, the CDR3 is TGTGCCAGCAGCGTTAGTAGCGAAGATACGCAGTATTTT. Its protein product is CASSVSSEDTQYF.

The V call is TRBV19, the J call TRBJ2-3, with 8 bases matching TRBD1. V dropped 10 bases and J dropped 4; count of bases not matched to a gene: 7. This CDR3 comprises 13 residues. Germline assignment: CDR1 LNHDA and CDR2 SQIVND (reference sequence). The CDR3 region has the DNA TGTGCCACTCGGACAGGGAACGCAGATACGCAGTATTTT. Translating gives CATRTGNADTQYF.

The rearrangement links TRBV3-1 (or the pseudogene TRBV3-2) to TRBJ1-6; D unresolved. The germline CDR1 and CDR2 sequences are LGHDT and YNNKEL (reference sequence). The length of the CDR3 is 17 residues. The germline V and J ends were trimmed by 0 bases and 9 bases, with 18 bases remaining between them. For the CDR3, the DNA is TGTGCCAGCAGCCAAGATCTCCTGGGCAGCGTAATTTCACCCCTCCACTTT. Protein: CASSQDLLGSVISPLHF.

V is TRBV4-1 and J is TRBJ1-3, with D possibly being TRBD1 (5 bases). From germline, CDR1 is MGHRA and CDR2 YSYEKL. The ends were cut back, 0 bases at V and 4 bases at J, with 13 bases in the middle. The CDR3 totals 16 residues. The CDR3 DNA follows: TGCGCCAGCAGCCAAGATCCAGGGTCAACAGGAAACACCATATATTTT. Translated, it gives CASSQDPGSTGNTIYF.

The chain links TRBV7-8 to TRBJ2-7, with unresolved D. The length of the CDR3 is 13 residues. In germline, CDR1 is SGHVS, CDR2 FQNEAQ. Trimming cost V 3 bases and J 5 bases, with 11 bases left between them. The DNA of the CDR3 is TGTGCCAGCAGCTTTATAAGGGCCCACGAGCAGTACTTC. This gives the protein CASSFIRAHEQYF.

The chain links TRBV29-1 to TRBJ2-3; D not certain. Trimming took 6 bases from V and 6 from J, leaving 25 bases between them. The germline gives CDR1 SQVTM, CDR2 ANQGSEA. This CDR3 contains 16 residues. Here the CDR3 reads CSVPQRLPAPVDTQYF. In DNA form, the CDR3 reads TGCAGCGTCCCGCAGAGGCTCCCCGCGCCCGTGGATACGCAGTATTTT.

The chain recombines TRBV30 with TRBJ1-5; the D gene is possibly TRBD1 (6 bases). Trimming cost V 3 bases and J 4 bases, with 19 bases left between them. Germline V gene lookup returns CDR1 GTSNPN and CDR2 SVGIG (reference sequence). This CDR3 is 16 amino acids long. Written as DNA, the CDR3 is TGTGCCTGGAGAGAAGGACGCGACAGGACTAATCAGCCCCAGCATTTT. It specifies CAWREGRDRTNQPQHF.

The chain carries TRBV10-2 and TRBJ1-1; a weak D match, TRBD1 (5 bases). The CDR3 consists of 15 residues. Between the trimmed V and J ends, which lost 4 bases and 1 base, there was a span of 13 bases. Germline CDR1 reads WSHSY; CDR2 reads SAAADI. The CDR3, as DNA: TGCGCCAGCAGTGGTCCGGGGCAGGGGAACACTGAAGCTTTCTTT. Its translation: CASSGPGQGNTEAFF.

This rearrangement joins TRBV5-1 to TRBJ2-7; D may be TRBD2 (5 bases). CDR3 length: 14 residues. V was cut by 0 bases and J by 3 bases, with 10 bases left in between. Germline V gene sequence: CDR1 SGHRS, CDR2 YFSETQ. The CDR3 nucleotides are TGCGCCAGCAGCTTGGGGGTTAGCGACTACGAGCAGTACTTC. Translating gives CASSLGVSDYEQYF.

The chain has TRBV24-1 and TRBJ1-1, with a possible D match to TRBD1 (6 bases). This CDR3 spans 13 amino acids. Between the trimmed V and J ends, which lost 5 bases and 4 bases, there was a span of 10 bases. Germline lookup yields CDR1 KGHDR and CDR2 SFDVKD. CDR3 bases: TGTGCCACCAGTGTTACAGGGTTCACTGAAGCTTTCTTT. Its protein is CATSVTGFTEAFF.

The rearrangement links TRBV4-1 to TRBJ1-4; TRBD1 is a possible D gene (5 bases). Trimming pared 2 bases from V and 7 bases from J, leaving 14 bases between. CDR1 and CDR2 (germline): MGHRA, YSYEKL. The CDR3 has 15 residues. CDR3 nucleotide sequence: TGCGCCAGCAGCCAACTGGGCAGGGCGAGTGAAAAACTGTTTTTT. It codes for CASSQLGRASEKLFF.

The V gene is TRBV5-1, the J gene TRBJ1-4; D is undetermined. V dropped 0 bases and J dropped 0 bases, with 9 bases sitting between them. Germline CDR1 reads SGHRS; CDR2 reads YFSETQ. The CDR3 length is 16 residues. CDR3 protein: CASSLGQAATNEKLFF. The CDR3, as DNA: TGCGCCAGCAGCTTGGGTCAAGCGGCAACTAATGAAAAACTGTTTTTT.

The V gene is TRBV29-1, the J gene TRBJ2-7; the D is unclear. CDR1 and CDR2 from the germline V gene are SQVTM and ANQGSEA. Trimming took off 1 base at V and 5 bases at J, with 9 bases between the two ends. The CDR3 has 12 residues. DNA for the CDR3: TGCAGCGTTGAAGGAGAGGCAGACGAGCAGTACTTC. As protein: CSVEGEADEQYF.

In its sample, this clone was seen once. The gene calls are TRBV5-6 and TRBJ1-1; D possibly corresponds to TRBD1 (6 bases). The CDR3 loop spans 19 amino acids. Germline-derived CDR1 and CDR2 are SGHDT and YYEEEE. Deletions cut 0 bases from V and 1 base from J, with 22 bases between. CDR3 coding DNA: TGTGCCAGCAGCTTGGGATATTGGTTGGTCGGCAGGGGGAACACTGAAGCTTTCTTT. It encodes CASSLGYWLVGRGNTEAFF.